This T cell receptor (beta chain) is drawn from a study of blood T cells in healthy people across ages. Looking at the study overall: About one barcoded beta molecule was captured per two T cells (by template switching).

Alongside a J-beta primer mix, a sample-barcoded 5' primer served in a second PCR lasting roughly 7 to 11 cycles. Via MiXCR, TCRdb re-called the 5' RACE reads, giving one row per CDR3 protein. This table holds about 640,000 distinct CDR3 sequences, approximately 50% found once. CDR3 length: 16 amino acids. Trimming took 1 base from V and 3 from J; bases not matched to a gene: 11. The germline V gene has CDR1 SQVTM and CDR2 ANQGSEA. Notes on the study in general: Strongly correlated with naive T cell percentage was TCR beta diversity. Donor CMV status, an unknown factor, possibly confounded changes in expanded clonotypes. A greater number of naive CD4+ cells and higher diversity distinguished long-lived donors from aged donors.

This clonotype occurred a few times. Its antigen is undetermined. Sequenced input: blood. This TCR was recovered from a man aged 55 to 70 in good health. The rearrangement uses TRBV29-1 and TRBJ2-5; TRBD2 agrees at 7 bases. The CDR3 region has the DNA TGCAGCGTTGAAGTACGAAGGCTAGCGGCGGAAGAGACCCAGTACTTC. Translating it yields CSVEVRRLAAEETQYF.